This TCR beta chain appears in the sequencing data of a study of blood T cell repertoires in COVID-19 (TCRdb year 2020). Describing the broader study: Samples from collaborators originated in the United States, Italy and Spain and spanned both the acute and convalescent phases of COVID-19. Subjects who had been exposed to COVID-19, were actively infected with it, or had recovered from it provided the deeply sampled blood TCRbeta repertoires that made up the dataset. The material from the prospective study consisted of cDNA or gDNA derived from T cells, B-cell-depleted T cells, or PBMCs. The samples were drawn from two sources: the first 160 participants of the ongoing ImmuneRACE study, and about 1,300 subjects contributed by 6 global collaborators. The repertoires were released in a freely available public database intended as a resource for research on the immune response to SARS-CoV-2. Where available, HLA class I and class II types were taken from metadata supplied by the sample provider and were not determined by assay-based typing. Sample metadata almost always included a de-identified subject ID, COVID-19 status, age in years and sex. Study-wide conclusions, independent of this receptor: Clinical and demographic metadata were provided uncurated, with the amount varying by source and participant.

Concerning this clone: Its antigen remains unidentified. No quality values exist for individual bases; no much larger clone is one base distant.

V and J are truncated by 0 bases and 3 bases respectively, leaving an intervening sequence of 12 bases. Including the terminal cysteine and phenylalanine, the CDR3 comprises 15 residues. Of the read, only the CDR3 DNA is kept; its 45 bases are in frame from base 1. Per the germline V gene, SGHRS is the CDR1 and YFSETQ is the CDR2. TCRbeta CDR3 regions were amplified from genomic DNA by means of the immunoSEQ Assay, a bias-controlled multiplex PCR. The original methods were these. The number of nucleated cells in each sample was estimated from the amplification of reference gene primers within the assay. To quantify the absolute abundance of each unique TCRbeta CDR3 rearrangement, sequence reads were collapsed and filtered. For each sample, productive Simpson clonality was calculated by taking the square root of Simpson's diversity index across productive rearrangements. Sourced from immuneACCESS, this table was stored by TCRdb with only in-frame sequences that have V and J called. A share of the clones is absent; for the studies checked, an unresolved V gene accounts for under half, and the remainder has no known explanation. V and J calls and clone size are given by that table; D and trimming were obtained from the DNA. Here the sample has about 140,000 clones; roughly 85% occur a single time. Jointly, the top ten make up less than 4.5% of the sample.

Each collaborating institution followed its own protocols to collect whole blood in K2EDTA tubes. For TCRbeta analysis, collaborators shipped samples as frozen whole blood, isolated PBMCs, or DNA extracted from either of those sample types. This clonotype was obtained from a man in his 60s with acute or convalescent COVID-19. The sequencing sample was made of peripheral blood. The chain is encoded by TRBV5-1 joined to TRBJ2-5; the D gene cannot be named for sure. The CDR3: CASSLARLAEETQYF. The sequenced DNA: TGCGCCAGCAGCTTGGCCCGGCTGGCGGAAGAGACCCAGTACTTC.